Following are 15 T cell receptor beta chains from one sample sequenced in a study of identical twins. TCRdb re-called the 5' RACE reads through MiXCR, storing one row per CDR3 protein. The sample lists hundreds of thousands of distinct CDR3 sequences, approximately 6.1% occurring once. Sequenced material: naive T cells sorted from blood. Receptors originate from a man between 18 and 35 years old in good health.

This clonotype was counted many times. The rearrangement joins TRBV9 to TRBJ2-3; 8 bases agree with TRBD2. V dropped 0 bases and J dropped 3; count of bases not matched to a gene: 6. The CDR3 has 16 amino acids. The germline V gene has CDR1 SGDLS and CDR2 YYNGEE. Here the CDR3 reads CASSVDGGRLTDTQYF. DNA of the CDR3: TGTGCCAGCAGCGTAGACGGCGGGAGGTTAACAGATACGCAGTATTTT. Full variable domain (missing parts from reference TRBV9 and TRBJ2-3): DSGVTQTPKHLITATGQRVTLRCSPRSGDLSVYWYQQSLDQGLQFLIQYYNGEERAKGNILERFSAQQFPDLHSELNLSSLELGDSALYFCASSVDGGRLTDTQYFGPGTRLTVL.

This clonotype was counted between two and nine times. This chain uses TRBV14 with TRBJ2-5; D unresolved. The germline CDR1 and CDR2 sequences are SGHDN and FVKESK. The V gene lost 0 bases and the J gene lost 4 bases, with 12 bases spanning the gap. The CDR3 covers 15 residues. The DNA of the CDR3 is TGTGCCAGCAGCCAAGATAGAAGCTCCCGAGAGACCCAGTACTTC. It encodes CASSQDRSSRETQYF.

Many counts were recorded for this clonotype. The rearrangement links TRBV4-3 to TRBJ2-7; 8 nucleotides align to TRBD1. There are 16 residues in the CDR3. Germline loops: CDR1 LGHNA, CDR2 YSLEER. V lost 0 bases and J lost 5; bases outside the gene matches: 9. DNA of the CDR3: TGCGCCAGCAGCCAAGAGGGTGAGACAGGGGTAGACGAGCAGTACTTC. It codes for CASSQEGETGVDEQYF.

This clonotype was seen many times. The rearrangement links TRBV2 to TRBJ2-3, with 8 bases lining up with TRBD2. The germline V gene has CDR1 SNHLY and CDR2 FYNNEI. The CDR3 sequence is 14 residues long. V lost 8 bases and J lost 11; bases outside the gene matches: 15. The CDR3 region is CASPSPGGPGVQYF. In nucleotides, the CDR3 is TGTGCCAGCCCTAGTCCGGGAGGGCCAGGGGTGCAGTATTTT.

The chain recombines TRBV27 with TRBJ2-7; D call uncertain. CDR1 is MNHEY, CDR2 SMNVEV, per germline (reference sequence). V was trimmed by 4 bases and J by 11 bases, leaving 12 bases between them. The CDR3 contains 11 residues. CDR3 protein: CASSCDREEYV. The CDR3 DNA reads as TGTGCCAGCAGTTGCGACCGTGAGGAGTACGTC.

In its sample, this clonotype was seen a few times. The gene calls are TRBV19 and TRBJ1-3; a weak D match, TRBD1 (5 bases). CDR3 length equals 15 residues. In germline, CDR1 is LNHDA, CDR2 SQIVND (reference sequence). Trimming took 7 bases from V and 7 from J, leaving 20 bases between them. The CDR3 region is CASTRPGGVENTIYF. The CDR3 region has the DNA TGTGCCAGTACCCGACCCGGGGGAGTTGAGAACACCATATATTTT. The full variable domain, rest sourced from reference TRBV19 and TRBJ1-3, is DGGITQSPKYLFRKEGQNVTLSCEQNLNHDAMYWYRQDPGQGLRLIYYSQIVNDFQKGDIAEGYSVSREKKESFPLTVTSAQKNPTAFYLCASTRPGGVENTIYFGEGSWLTVV.

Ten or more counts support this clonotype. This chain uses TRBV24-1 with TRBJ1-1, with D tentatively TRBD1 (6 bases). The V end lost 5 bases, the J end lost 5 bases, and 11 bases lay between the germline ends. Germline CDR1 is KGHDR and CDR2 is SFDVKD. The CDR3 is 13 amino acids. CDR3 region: CATSGQGKTEAFF. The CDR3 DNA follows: TGTGCCACCAGTGGGCAGGGGAAGACTGAAGCTTTCTTT.

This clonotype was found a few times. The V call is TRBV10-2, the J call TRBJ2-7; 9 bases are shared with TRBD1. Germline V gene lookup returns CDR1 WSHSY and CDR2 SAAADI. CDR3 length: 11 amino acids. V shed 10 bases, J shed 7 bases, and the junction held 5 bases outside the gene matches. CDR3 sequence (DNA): TGCGCCACACAGGGGGCGGAGGAGCAGTACTTC. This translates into CATQGAEEQYF.

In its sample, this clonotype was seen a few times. CDR3 sequence (DNA): TGTGCCACCAGTGAAGGACGTCGGAGGTCTATTGGTGGCTACACCTTC. It yields the protein CATSEGRRRSIGGYTF. V is TRBV24-1 and J is TRBJ1-2; D is unresolved. This CDR3 has 16 amino acids. Trimming shortened V by 4 bases and J by 7 bases, and 21 bases separated the two germline ends. CDR1 is KGHDR, CDR2 SFDVKD, per germline.

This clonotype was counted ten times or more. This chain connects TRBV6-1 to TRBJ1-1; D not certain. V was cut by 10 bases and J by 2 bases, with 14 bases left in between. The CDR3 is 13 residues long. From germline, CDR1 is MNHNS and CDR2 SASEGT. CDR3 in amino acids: CATATLINTEAFF. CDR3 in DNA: TGTGCCACCGCCACCCTGATTAACACTGAAGCTTTCTTT.

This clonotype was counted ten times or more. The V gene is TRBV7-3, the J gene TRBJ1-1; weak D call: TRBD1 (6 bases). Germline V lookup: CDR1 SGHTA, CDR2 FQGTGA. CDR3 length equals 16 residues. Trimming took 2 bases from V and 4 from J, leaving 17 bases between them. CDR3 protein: CASSLRGRGPTTEAFF. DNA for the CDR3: TGTGCCAGCAGCTTACGCGGCAGGGGTCCCACCACTGAAGCTTTCTTT.

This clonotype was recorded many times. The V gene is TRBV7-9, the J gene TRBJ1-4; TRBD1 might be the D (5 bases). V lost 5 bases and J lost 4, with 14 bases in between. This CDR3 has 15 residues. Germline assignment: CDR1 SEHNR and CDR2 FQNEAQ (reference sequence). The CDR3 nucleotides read TGTGCCAGCAGCCCCGGACTGGGGGTTAATGAAAAACTGTTTTTT. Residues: CASSPGLGVNEKLFF.

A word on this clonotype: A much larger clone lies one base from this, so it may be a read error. The CDR3 DNA reads as TGCAGTGTTAGTGAGCAGGGGAGGGATGGCTACACCTTC. Protein product: CSVSEQGRDGYTF. V usage is TRBV20-1 and J usage is TRBJ1-2, with D maybe TRBD1 (6 bases). CDR3 length equals 13 residues. Trimming cost V 7 bases and J 6 bases, with 18 bases left between them. Germline V CDR1 and CDR2: DFQATT, SNEGSKA (reference sequence).

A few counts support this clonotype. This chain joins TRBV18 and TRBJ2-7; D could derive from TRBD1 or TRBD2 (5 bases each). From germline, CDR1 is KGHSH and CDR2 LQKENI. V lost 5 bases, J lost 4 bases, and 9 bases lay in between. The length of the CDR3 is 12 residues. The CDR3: CASSDGGYEQYF. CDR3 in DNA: TGTGCCAGCTCAGATGGGGGTTACGAGCAGTACTTC.

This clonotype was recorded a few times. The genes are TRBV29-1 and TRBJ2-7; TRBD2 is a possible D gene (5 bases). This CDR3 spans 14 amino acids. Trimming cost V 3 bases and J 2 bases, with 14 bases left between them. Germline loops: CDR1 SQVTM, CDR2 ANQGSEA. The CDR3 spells CSVEDAAGAYEQYF. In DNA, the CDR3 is TGCAGCGTTGAGGATGCGGCGGGTGCCTACGAGCAGTACTTC.